A selection of T cell receptor beta chains follows, all from one sample in a study of T cell clusters in autoimmune cytopenias. TCRdb re-called the multiplex PCR reads and shows each CDR3 protein once, DNA omitted. The sample's table shows some 1,600 distinct CDR3 sequences. These data also featured in a second study, about T cell repertoires in aging, cancer and after chemotherapy.

The sample taken for sequencing was peripheral blood. The receptor set was obtained from a human donor in good health. CDR3s include the opening cysteine and the closing phenylalanine or tryptophan. The order of the fields is clone size, J gene, V gene, CDR3 protein. Expanded clones get a size class; other rows say once, few or many, or leave the size out.

>medium-sized|TRBJ2-7|TRBV7-9
CASSLSGAYEQYF
>.|TRBJ1-1|TRBV2
CASSVRDSLNTEAFF
>medium-sized|TRBJ2-7|TRBV5-4
CASSPDGGLASNEQYF
>large|TRBJ2-7|TRBV6-1
CASSVGGGTYEQYF
>medium-sized|TRBJ2-5|TRBV20-1
CSTPGTSGFSAQETQYF
>medium-sized|TRBJ2-5|TRBV5-1
CASSTQGFQETQYF
>medium-sized|TRBJ2-3|TRBV15
CATSRDREGLVSDTQYF
>.|TRBJ2-7|TRBV19
CASSARPGGSSYEQYF
>medium-sized|TRBJ1-6|TRBV15
CATSRAGTVDNSPLHF
>medium-sized|TRBJ2-1|TRBV28
CASSPPAALTYNEQFF
>large|TRBJ2-1|TRBV19
CASTLAGGSTEQFF
>large|TRBJ2-2|TRBV6-5
CASRRGTKNTGELFF
>.|TRBJ2-7|TRBV9
CASSQGGGPSYEQYF
>medium-sized|TRBJ2-1|TRBV6-4
CASSGTSGTYNEQFF
>.|TRBJ1-1|TRBV20-1
CSAGLGGRNTEAFF
>.|TRBJ1-2|TRBV10-3
CAISRPGQGANYGYTF
>medium-sized|TRBJ1-5|TRBV27
CASSPSVYSNQPQHF
>.|TRBJ2-7|TRBV5-1
CASSGGQSYEQYF